These 29 T cell receptor beta chains share one sample of origin, sequenced in a study of blood T cell repertoires in COVID-19 (dated by TCRdb to the early 2020s). Libraries were prepared through the immunoSEQ multiplex PCR assay. The source is immuneACCESS, and TCRdb retained only in-frame sequences with V and J called. Part of the clones is not carried over; for the studies checked, unresolved V genes explain less than half of this, and the remainder is unexplained. Recorded for this sample are some 260,000 clones; roughly four fifths of them occurred a single time. Jointly, the top ten make up around 3.9% of the sample. Sequencing was done on a sample of PBMCs or T cells enriched from blood (not recorded which). The receptors were gathered from a man aged 25 to 45 with acute COVID-19.

This clone was found a few times. The V gene is TRBV7-9, the J gene TRBJ1-2; possible D gene TRBD1, 6 bases. The V end was cut by 4 bases, the J end by 4 bases, with 16 bases between. CDR3 length equals 15 residues. Germline V lookup: CDR1 SEHNR, CDR2 FQNEAQ (reference sequence). The CDR3 bases are TGTGCCAGCAGCTATCGACAGGCGCTCCGCTATGGCTACACCTTC. Translating it yields CASSYRQALRYGYTF.

V gene TRBV7-9 combines with J gene TRBJ2-3, with 9 bases fitting TRBD1. Germline V gene sequence: CDR1 SEHNR, CDR2 FQNEAQ (reference sequence). The trim removed 5 bases at V and 2 bases at J, leaving 8 bases unmatched. The CDR3 extends over 16 amino acids. The CDR3 region is CASSRYGTGLTDTQYF. The CDR3, as DNA: TGTGCCAGCAGCCGATACGGGACAGGGCTCACAGATACGCAGTATTTT.

The chain uses TRBV20-1 and TRBJ1-1; unclear D gene. Germline V lookup: CDR1 DFQATT, CDR2 SNEGSKA (reference sequence). Between the trimmed V and J ends, which lost 5 bases and 3 bases, there was a span of 7 bases. The CDR3 has 11 residues. This CDR3 is CSAEEDTEAFF. In DNA, the CDR3 is TGCAGTGCTGAGGAGGACACTGAAGCTTTCTTT.

The chain recombines TRBV6-2 or TRBV6-3 with TRBJ2-1; 11 bases match TRBD2. V shed 5 bases and J 8 bases; nucleotides not matched to a gene: 17. This CDR3 has 18 amino acids. Germline V lookup: CDR1 MNHEY, CDR2 SVGEGT. In DNA, the CDR3 is TGTGCCAGCAGTCAAATAGCGGGAGGGCCTCGCAGCAAGGATGAGCAGTTCTTC. Translation gives CASSQIAGGPRSKDEQFF.

This chain links TRBV7-8 with TRBJ1-5; 7 bases map to TRBD1. The CDR3 consists of 15 residues. Germline lookup yields CDR1 SGHVS and CDR2 FQNEAQ. V lost 5 bases and J lost 2; bases outside the gene matches: 6. The CDR3 reads CASSRLTGGNQPQHF. CDR3 in DNA: TGTGCCAGCAGCCGCCTCACAGGGGGCAATCAGCCCCAGCATTTT.

The CDR3 region has the DNA TGTGCCAGTAGTATAGATCCATTCAGGGGGTCTCCCGGGGAGCTGTTTTTT. Its protein product is CASSIDPFRGSPGELFF. The chain has TRBV19 and TRBJ2-2; 7 bases match TRBD1. The germline V gene encodes CDR1 LNHDA and CDR2 SQIVND (reference sequence). CDR3 size: 17 residues. Trimming took 0 bases from V and 6 from J; bases not matched to a gene: 10.

This chain links TRBV29-1 with TRBJ2-6, with D maybe TRBD2 (5 bases). CDR3 length equals 15 residues. Germline CDR1 SQVTM, CDR2 ANQGSEA. V lost 3 bases and J 1 base, leaving 10 bases between the germline ends. The CDR3 DNA reads as TGCAGCGTTGACGGCACTAGGTCTGGGGCCAACGTCCTGACTTTC. Amino acid sequence: CSVDGTRSGANVLTF.

The chain carries TRBV4-1 and TRBJ1-2; D remains unclear. V dropped 1 base and J dropped 1 base, with 10 bases sitting between them. Germline V gives CDR1 MGHRA, CDR2 YSYEKL. The CDR3 totals 15 residues. The CDR3 DNA reads as TGCGCCAGCAGCCAAGCCGACGGAGATAACTATGGCTACACCTTC. Residues: CASSQADGDNYGYTF.

The J gene is TRBJ2-3, the V gene TRBV19; no definite D call. This CDR3 has 14 residues. V was clipped by 3 bases and J by 4 bases, with 11 bases between them. Germline CDR1 and CDR2: LNHDA and SQIVND (reference sequence). The CDR3 here is CASSILGSSDTQYF. The CDR3 DNA reads as TGTGCCAGTAGTATTCTAGGTTCCTCAGATACGCAGTATTTT.

The V call is TRBV7-9, the J call TRBJ1-3; D perhaps matches TRBD1 (5 bases). The V gene's germline CDR1 is SEHNR and CDR2 FQNEAQ (reference sequence). Trimming took off 4 bases at V and 2 bases at J, with 9 bases between the two ends. This CDR3 has 14 residues. CDR3 region: CASSSTATGNTIYF. Written as DNA, the CDR3 is TGTGCCAGCAGCTCGACAGCTACTGGAAACACCATATATTTT.

The J gene is TRBJ2-2, the V gene TRBV7-8; 11 bases are a match to TRBD1. Losses at the gene ends were 5 bases for V and 7 bases for J; bases not matched to a gene: 9. This CDR3 is 16 amino acids long. CDR1 and CDR2 from the germline V gene are SGHVS and FQNEAQ. CDR3 region: CASSTSGQGAIGELFF. The CDR3 DNA follows: TGTGCCAGCAGCACCAGCGGACAGGGGGCGATCGGGGAGCTGTTTTTT.

This clone was recorded once. This chain connects TRBV9 to TRBJ1-1; D is uncertain. CDR3 length: 14 residues. Germline-derived CDR1 and CDR2 are SGDLS and YYNGEE. V lost 1 base and J lost 1, with 8 bases in between. CDR3 DNA sequence: TGTGCCAGCAGCGTATCACACCAGAACACTGAAGCTTTCTTT. Translating it yields CASSVSHQNTEAFF.

This clone appeared a few times. The chain combines TRBV18 with TRBJ1-1, with no clear D. CDR1 is KGHSH and CDR2 is LQKENI in the germline V gene. The CDR3 is made up of 14 amino acids. V gave up 4 bases and J gave up 0 bases, with 9 bases separating them. Here the CDR3 DNA reads TGTGCCAGCTCACGGGCGGACTTGAACACTGAAGCTTTCTTT. Its protein product is CASSRADLNTEAFF.

The V gene is TRBV5-1, the J gene TRBJ1-1, with 10 bases fitting TRBD1. The CDR3 runs 17 residues. Trimming took 2 bases from V and 1 from J; bases not matched to a gene: 8. Germline values: CDR1 SGHRS, CDR2 YFSETQ. CDR3 coding DNA: TGCGCCAGCAGCTTCCGTAGACAGGGGGCAAGGAACACTGAAGCTTTCTTT. It specifies CASSFRRQGARNTEAFF.

The CDR3 bases are TGCGCCAGCAGTGAGGGGGCACTATCGGCCGGACAGCCCCAGCATTTT. It encodes CASSEGALSAGQPQHF. This chain connects TRBV10-1 to TRBJ1-5; a weak D match, TRBD1 (5 bases). V was clipped by 2 bases and J by 7 bases, with 18 bases between them. Germline CDR1 is WNHNN and CDR2 is SYGVQD (reference sequence). This CDR3 has 16 amino acids.

The V call is TRBV15, the J call TRBJ2-5, with 8 bases lining up with TRBD1. Germline V gene lookup returns CDR1 LNHNV and CDR2 YYDKDF (reference sequence). J gave up 3 bases and V 0 bases, and 0 bases lay outside the gene matches. The CDR3 consists of 14 residues. The CDR3 nucleotides read TGTGCCACCAGCAGAGAGACAGGGGAAGAGACCCAGTACTTC. It codes for CATSRETGEETQYF.

This rearrangement joins TRBV4-1 to TRBJ1-2; 10 nucleotides align to TRBD1. After removal of 6 bases from V and 5 bases from J, the junction contained 9 bases not matched to a gene. The germline V gene encodes CDR1 MGHRA and CDR2 YSYEKL. There are 15 residues in the CDR3. The CDR3 DNA reads TGCGCCAGCAGTGTTCGGACAGGGGGTTTTTATGGCTACACCTTC. This gives the protein CASSVRTGGFYGYTF.

Regarding this clone: A read error may account for a junction end that differs from germline. The chain is built from TRBV6-5 and TRBJ1-1, with D possibly matching TRBD1 (5 bases). CDR3 size: 14 residues. Germline V gene lookup returns CDR1 MNHEY and CDR2 SVGAGI. The CDR3 DNA is TGTGCCAGCAATTACGGCAGGGATATTAGTGAAGCTTTCTTT. Encoded protein: CASNYGRDISEAFF.

The V call is TRBV19, the J call TRBJ1-1; 9 bases match TRBD1. V gave up 5 bases and J gave up 3 bases; unmatched junction bases: 4. There are 14 residues in the CDR3. Germline V lookup: CDR1 LNHDA, CDR2 SQIVND (reference sequence). The CDR3 DNA reads TGTGCCAGTAGTGTTGACAGGGGGTACACTGAAGCTTTCTTT. Its translation: CASSVDRGYTEAFF.

V gene TRBV7-3 combines with J gene TRBJ2-1; 9 bases are shared with TRBD2. CDR3 length: 15 amino acids. CDR1 is SGHTA and CDR2 is FQGTGA in the germline V gene. The trim removed 3 bases at V and 6 bases at J, leaving 6 bases unmatched. The CDR3 DNA is TGTGCCAGCAGCTTTCAAGCGGGAGGATCCAATGAGCAGTTCTTC. Its protein is CASSFQAGGSNEQFF.

The chain uses TRBV5-1 and TRBJ2-5, with TRBD2 matching over 10 bases. Germline CDR1 SGHRS, CDR2 YFSETQ. Trimming cost V 4 bases and J 3 bases; bases outside gene matches: 3. This CDR3 is 14 amino acids long. CDR3 amino acids: CASSTGTSEETQYF. Here the CDR3 DNA reads TGCGCCAGCAGCACCGGGACTAGCGAAGAGACCCAGTACTTC.

This clone was observed a single time. This rearrangement joins TRBV19 to TRBJ2-1; TRBD1 aligns across 8 bases. From germline, CDR1 is LNHDA and CDR2 SQIVND (reference sequence). V shed 1 base and J 2 bases; nucleotides not matched to a gene: 4. This CDR3 region has 16 residues. The chain's CDR3 is CASSIGGQGAYNEQFF. The CDR3 nucleotides read TGTGCCAGTAGTATAGGAGGACAGGGAGCCTACAATGAGCAGTTCTTC.

The chain joins TRBV6-5 to TRBJ1-2, with 9 bases fitting TRBD1. V was clipped by 6 bases and J by 4 bases; unmatched bases: 6. The CDR3 runs to 14 residues. Germline lookup yields CDR1 MNHEY and CDR2 SVGAGI. The DNA of the CDR3 is TGTGCCAGCAGCCCGGGACAGGGAGTCTATGGCTACACCTTC. Its protein is CASSPGQGVYGYTF.

This chain connects TRBV6-6 to TRBJ2-5; TRBD2 matches 14 bases. J lost 5 bases, V lost 6 bases, and 5 bases had no gene match. The CDR3 consists of 15 residues. CDR1 and CDR2 from the germline V gene are MNHNY and SVGAGI (reference sequence). Here the CDR3 DNA reads TGTGCCAGCAGCAGACTAGCGGGAGGGTTGGAGACCCAGTACTTC. Protein: CASSRLAGGLETQYF.

The genes are TRBV10-1 and TRBJ1-1; tentative D call: TRBD1 (5 bases). Deletions cut 4 bases from V and 0 bases from J, with 9 bases between. Germline CDR1 is WNHNN and CDR2 is SYGVQD (reference sequence). The CDR3 extends over 14 amino acids. CDR3 sequence: CASSATAMNTEAFF. CDR3 sequence (DNA): TGCGCCAGCAGTGCGACAGCTATGAACACTGAAGCTTTCTTT.

V gene TRBV5-5 combines with J gene TRBJ1-1, with D tentatively TRBD1 (5 bases). Looked up from germline, CDR1 is SGHKS and CDR2 is YYEKEE (reference sequence). The ends were cut back, 4 bases at V and 0 bases at J, with 10 bases in the middle. This CDR3 comprises 14 residues. Written as DNA, the CDR3 is TGTGCCAGCAGCCGGGCGGGGCTGAACACTGAAGCTTTCTTT. Residues: CASSRAGLNTEAFF.

The V gene is TRBV19, the J gene TRBJ2-1, with D perhaps matching TRBD2 (6 bases). In germline, CDR1 is LNHDA, CDR2 SQIVND (reference sequence). Deletions cut 7 bases from V and 0 bases from J, with 16 bases between. The CDR3 runs to 16 residues. CDR3 in DNA: TGTGCCAGTATTAAAGGAGCGGGTAGCTCCTACAATGAGCAGTTCTTC. Amino acid sequence: CASIKGAGSSYNEQFF.

This sequence joins TRBV28 and TRBJ1-1, with 7 bases aligning to TRBD1. Losses at the gene ends were 3 bases for V and 10 bases for J; bases not matched to a gene: 5. The CDR3 is 12 amino acids. Germline-derived CDR1 and CDR2 are MDHEN and SYDVKM. CDR3 bases: TGTGCCAGCAGTTTCGGACAGGCTCGAGCTTTCTTT. Its translation is CASSFGQARAFF.

This chain connects TRBV5-1 to TRBJ2-7, with TRBD2 identical over 10 bases. Unmatched junction bases numbered 3, after V lost 4 bases and J lost 2 bases. The CDR3 is 14 amino acids. CDR1 SGHRS and CDR2 YFSETQ come from the germline V gene. CDR3 loop: CASSLAGDPYEQYV. The CDR3 DNA reads as TGCGCCAGCAGCCTAGCGGGGGACCCCTACGAGCAGTACGTC.